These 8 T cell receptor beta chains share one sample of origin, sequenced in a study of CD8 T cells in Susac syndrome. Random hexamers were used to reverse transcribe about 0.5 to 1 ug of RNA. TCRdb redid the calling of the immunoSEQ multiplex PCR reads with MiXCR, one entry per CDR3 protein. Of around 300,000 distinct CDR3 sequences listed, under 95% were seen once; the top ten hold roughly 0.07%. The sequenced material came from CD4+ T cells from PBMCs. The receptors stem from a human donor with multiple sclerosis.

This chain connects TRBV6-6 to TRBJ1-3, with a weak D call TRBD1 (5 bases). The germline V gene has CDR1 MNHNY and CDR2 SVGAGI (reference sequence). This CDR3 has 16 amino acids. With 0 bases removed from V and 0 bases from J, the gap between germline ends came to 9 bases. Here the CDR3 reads CASSYSTGPSGNTIYF. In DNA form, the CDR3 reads TGTGCCAGCAGTTACTCGACGGGGCCCTCTGGAAACACCATATATTTT.

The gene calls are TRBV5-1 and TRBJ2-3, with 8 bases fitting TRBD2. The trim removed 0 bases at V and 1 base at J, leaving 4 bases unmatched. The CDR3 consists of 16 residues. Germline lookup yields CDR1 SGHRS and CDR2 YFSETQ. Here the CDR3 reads CASSLVLRGGTDTQYF. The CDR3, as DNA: TGCGCCAGCAGCTTGGTGTTGCGGGGGGGCACAGATACGCAGTATTTT.

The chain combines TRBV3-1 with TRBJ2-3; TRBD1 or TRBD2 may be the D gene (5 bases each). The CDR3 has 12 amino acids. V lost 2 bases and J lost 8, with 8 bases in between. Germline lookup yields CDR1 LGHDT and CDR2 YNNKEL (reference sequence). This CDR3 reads CASSQLGGTQYF. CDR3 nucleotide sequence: TGTGCCAGCAGCCAACTTGGGGGTACGCAGTATTTT.

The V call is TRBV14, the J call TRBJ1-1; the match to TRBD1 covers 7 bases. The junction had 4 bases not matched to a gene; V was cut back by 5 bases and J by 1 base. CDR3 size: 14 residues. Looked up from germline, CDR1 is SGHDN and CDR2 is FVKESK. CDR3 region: CASSFYRGNTEAFF. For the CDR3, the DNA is TGTGCCAGCAGCTTTTACAGGGGGAACACTGAAGCTTTCTTT.

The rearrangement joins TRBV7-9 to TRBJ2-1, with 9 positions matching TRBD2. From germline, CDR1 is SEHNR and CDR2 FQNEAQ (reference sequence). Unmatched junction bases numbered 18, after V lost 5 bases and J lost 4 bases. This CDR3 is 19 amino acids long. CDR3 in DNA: TGTGCCAGCAGCAAATTAGCGGGGGACCTACTAAACCAGTACAATGAGCAGTTCTTC. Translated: CASSKLAGDLLNQYNEQFF.

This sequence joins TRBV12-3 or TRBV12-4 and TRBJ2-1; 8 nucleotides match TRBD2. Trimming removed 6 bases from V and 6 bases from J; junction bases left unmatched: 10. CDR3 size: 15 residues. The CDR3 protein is CASSQYSGARNEQFF. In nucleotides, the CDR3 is TGTGCCAGCAGCCAATATAGCGGGGCACGCAATGAGCAGTTCTTC.

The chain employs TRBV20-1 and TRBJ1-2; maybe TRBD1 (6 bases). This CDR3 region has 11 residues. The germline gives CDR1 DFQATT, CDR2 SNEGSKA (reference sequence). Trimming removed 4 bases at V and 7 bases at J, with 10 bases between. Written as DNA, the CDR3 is TGCAGTGCTATCGGGGGCATTGGCTACACCTTC. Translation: CSAIGGIGYTF.

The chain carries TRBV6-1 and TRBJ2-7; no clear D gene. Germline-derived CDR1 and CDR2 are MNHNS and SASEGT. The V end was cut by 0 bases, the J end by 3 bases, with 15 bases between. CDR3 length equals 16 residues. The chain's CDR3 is CASSEAWAMSGYEQYF. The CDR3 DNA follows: TGTGCCAGCAGTGAAGCGTGGGCCATGTCGGGCTACGAGCAGTACTTC.